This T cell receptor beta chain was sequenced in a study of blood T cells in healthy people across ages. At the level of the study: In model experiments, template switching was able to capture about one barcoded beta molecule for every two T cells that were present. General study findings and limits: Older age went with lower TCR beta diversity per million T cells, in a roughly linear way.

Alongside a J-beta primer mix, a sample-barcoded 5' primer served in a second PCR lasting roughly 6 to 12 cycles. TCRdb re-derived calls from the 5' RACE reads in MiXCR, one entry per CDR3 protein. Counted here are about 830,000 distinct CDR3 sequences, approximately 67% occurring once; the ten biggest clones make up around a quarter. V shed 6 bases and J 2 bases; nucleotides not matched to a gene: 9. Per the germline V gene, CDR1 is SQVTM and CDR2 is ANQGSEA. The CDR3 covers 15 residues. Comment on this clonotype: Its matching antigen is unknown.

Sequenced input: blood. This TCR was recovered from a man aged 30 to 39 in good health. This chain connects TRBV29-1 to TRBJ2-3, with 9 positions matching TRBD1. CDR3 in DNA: TGCAGCGTGCGAACGACAGGGGGTTTCACAGATACGCAGTATTTT. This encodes CSVRTTGGFTDTQYF.